This T cell receptor (beta chain) was identified in a study of PD-1 blockade in classical Hodgkin lymphoma. Overall study findings and caveats: Whereas CD4+ TCR diversity had risen significantly by C4D1, CD8+ TCR diversity had not. Newly diagnosed patients were said to have less baseline TCR diversity than healthy donors did. The baseline diversity of complete responders showed similarity to that of newly diagnosed patients.

Of note for this clone: Its antigen is as yet unknown.

The CDR3 has 15 residues. The V gene's germline CDR1 is SGDLS and CDR2 YYNGEE. V dropped 0 bases and J dropped 0 bases, with 8 bases sitting between them. No patient escaped relapse after autologous stem cell transplantation, and brentuximab vedotin exposure varied. Best response was recorded as complete response, partial response or progressive disease. Assay: immunoSEQ multiplex PCR; the TCRdb copy retains only in-frame clones and omits some. The sample lists about 30,000 clones, 70% to 75% occurring once. The V and J genes are TRBV9 and TRBJ2-3, with D possibly TRBD2 on 6 matching bases. This receptor was obtained from a human donor with classical Hodgkin lymphoma. Sequencing was performed on peripheral blood mononuclear cells (PBMCs), taken before the second cycle of nivolumab. The CDR3 coding sequence is TGTGCCAGCAGCGTAGTCGCGGGGAGCACAGATACGCAGTATTTT. Translation gives CASSVVAGSTDTQYF.